Included here is one T cell receptor beta chain sequence, with context. In the source study's methods: By means of reference gene primer amplification, nucleated cell counts were estimated. The table came from immunoSEQ multiplex PCR; TCRdb's copy has only in-frame clones and leaves some out. V and J calls and clone size are as listed in that table; D and trimming were resolved from the DNA. Seen here are approximately 210,000 clones, just over 85% observed once, and the top ten hold roughly 1.5%. The CDR3 loop spans 15 amino acids. V shed 4 bases, J shed 5 bases, and the junction held 8 bases outside the gene matches. Germline values: CDR1 SNHLY, CDR2 FYNNEI. This sample is part of a study of blood T cell repertoires in COVID-19. Study summary: The United States, Italy and Spain were the sources of the acute and convalescent COVID-19 samples. PBMCs, B-cell-depleted T cells, or T cells were the source of the cDNA or gDNA that made up the material.

Sequenced sample: peripheral blood. The V call is TRBV2, the J call TRBJ2-5, with 9 bases lining up with TRBD2. This receptor was obtained from a man in his late teens or twenties with active or convalescent COVID-19. This chain's CDR3 is CASSGISGSLETQYF. DNA of the CDR3: TGTGCCAGCAGTGGGATTAGCGGGAGTTTGGAGACCCAGTACTTC.